The 28 T cell receptor beta chains in this list originate from one sample, sequenced in a study of shared clonotypes between healthy human individuals (dated by TCRdb to the early 2020s). Libraries came from the immunoSEQ multiplex PCR assay. TCRdb carries this immuneACCESS record with in-frame sequences only. Its versions omit some clonotypes, under half of them owing to an unresolved V gene in the studies checked, with the rest unexplained. The table for this sample lists approximately 840,000 clones; 90% to 98% of them were counted only once. The top ten hold less than 0.25% of the sample. CD8 naive samples were obtained by positive selection for CCR7 among CD45RO-negative cells, yielding a CD45RA+CCR7+ population from which TemRA cells were excluded. The specimen was naive CD8+ T cells sorted from blood. The cell subset or site label of this sample denotes: CD45RA+CCR7+. These receptors all stem from a man younger than 45 in good health.

CDR3 nucleotides: TGTGCCAGCAGTTACCTAGCGGGTTTCACAGATACGCAGTATTTT. It encodes CASSYLAGFTDTQYF. This chain connects TRBV6-5 to TRBJ2-3, with 8 nucleotides matching TRBD2. CDR1 and CDR2 from the germline V gene are MNHEY and SVGAGI. V shed 2 bases, J shed 2 bases, and the junction held 3 bases outside the gene matches. This CDR3 is 15 amino acids long.

The chain combines TRBV2 with TRBJ2-1; TRBD2 matches at 11 bases. Germline V gene data show CDR1 as SNHLY and CDR2 as FYNNEI. The CDR3 consists of 14 residues. V lost 9 bases and J lost 5; bases outside the gene matches: 6. This chain's CDR3 is CARTSGRAHNEQFF. DNA for the CDR3: TGTGCCAGAACTAGCGGGAGAGCCCACAATGAGCAGTTCTTC.

The chain combines TRBV29-1 with TRBJ1-1; a weak D match, TRBD1 (5 bases). The length of the CDR3 is 13 residues. Trimming took 6 bases from V and 0 from J, leaving 11 bases between them. Germline lookup yields CDR1 SQVTM and CDR2 ANQGSEA. CDR3 protein: CSVTDSMNTEAFF. Written as DNA, the CDR3 is TGCAGCGTGACCGACAGCATGAACACTGAAGCTTTCTTT. The complete variable domain, with remaining parts taken from reference TRBV29-1 and TRBJ1-1, reads SAVISQKPSRDICQRGTSLTIQCQVDSQVTMMFWYRQQPGQSLTLIATANQGSEATYESGFVIDKFPISRPNLTFSTLTVSNMSPEDSSIYLCSVTDSMNTEAFFGQGTRLTVV.

The rearrangement links TRBV19 to TRBJ1-2, with 7 bases that match TRBD1. Germline V gene data show CDR1 as LNHDA and CDR2 as SQIVND (reference sequence). The length of the CDR3 is 14 residues. V dropped 3 bases and J dropped 6; count of bases not matched to a gene: 7. CDR3 nucleotides: TGTGCCAGTAGTATGTGGCAGGGGGACCATGGCTACACCTTC. This codes for CASSMWQGDHGYTF.

The V gene is TRBV7-9, the J gene TRBJ2-1; 10 nucleotides match TRBD2. From germline, CDR1 is SEHNR and CDR2 FQNEAQ (reference sequence). The CDR3 spans 16 residues. J was trimmed by 1 base and V by 3 bases; bases with no gene match: 3. CDR3 amino acids: CASSFRTSGSYNEQFF. The CDR3 DNA reads as TGTGCCAGCAGCTTCCGGACTAGCGGTTCCTACAATGAGCAGTTCTTC. The entire variable domain, with the rest obtained from reference TRBV7-9 and TRBJ2-1, is as follows: DTGVSQNPRHKITKRGQNVTFRCDPISEHNRLYWYRQTLGQGPEFLTYFQNEAQLEKSRLLSDRFSAERPKGSFSTLEIQRTEQGDSAMYLCASSFRTSGSYNEQFFGPGTRLTVL.

This chain connects TRBV7-9 to TRBJ2-7, with D unclear. The CDR3 loop spans 12 amino acids. V was cut by 3 bases and J by 6 bases, with 9 bases left in between. Per germline, CDR1 SEHNR and CDR2 FQNEAQ (reference sequence). The CDR3 DNA reads TGTGCCAGCAGCTTGTTAGAAAGCGAGCAGTACTTC. Encoded protein: CASSLLESEQYF.

The genes are TRBV27 and TRBJ2-1; 8 bases fit TRBD2. V dropped 3 bases and J dropped 8; count of bases not matched to a gene: 9. The CDR3 consists of 15 residues. Germline CDR1 is MNHEY and CDR2 is SMNVEV (reference sequence). The chain's CDR3 is CASSFLESGRDEQFF. The DNA of the CDR3 is TGTGCCAGCAGTTTTTTGGAAAGCGGGAGAGATGAGCAGTTCTTC.

The chain uses TRBV6-6 and TRBJ2-1, with 15 bases that match TRBD2. There are 16 residues in the CDR3. With V trimmed by 3 bases and J by 4 bases, 1 base remained unmatched. Germline loops: CDR1 MNHNY, CDR2 SVGAGI (reference sequence). The CDR3 spells CASSYGLAGGYNEQFF. DNA of the CDR3: TGTGCCAGCAGTTATGGACTAGCGGGAGGGTACAATGAGCAGTTCTTC.

This clone was recorded once. The V and J genes are TRBV5-1 and TRBJ2-5; 9 bases map to TRBD2. The germline gives CDR1 SGHRS, CDR2 YFSETQ. The ends lost 0 bases at V and 1 base at J; junction bases unmatched: 10. The CDR3 totals 18 residues. CDR3 in DNA: TGCGCCAGCAGCTTGGCCCGTGGACTAGCGCAGGCCCAAGAGACCCAGTACTTC. Amino acid sequence: CASSLARGLAQAQETQYF.

V is TRBV7-9 and J is TRBJ1-5, with D hard to call. The CDR3 is made up of 14 amino acids. Germline CDR1 SEHNR, CDR2 FQNEAQ (reference sequence). Trimming left V 5 bases short and J 6 bases short, with 14 bases between. The DNA of the CDR3 is TGTGCCAGCAGCCGCCGGCAGGACGCTCAGCCCCAGCATTTT. It translates to CASSRRQDAQPQHF.

The chain recombines TRBV6-5 with TRBJ1-1, with TRBD1 matching 8 bases. The V gene's germline CDR1 is MNHEY and CDR2 SVGAGI. This CDR3 region has 15 residues. Losses at the gene ends were 0 bases for V and 2 bases for J; bases not matched to a gene: 2. CDR3 protein: CASSYSTGVNTEAFF. CDR3 in DNA: TGTGCCAGCAGTTACTCGACAGGGGTTAACACTGAAGCTTTCTTT.

The chain recombines TRBV30 with TRBJ2-1; TRBD2 might be the D (5 bases). There are 13 residues in the CDR3. V was shortened by 0 bases and J by 9 bases, with 12 bases between the two germline ends. Germline values: CDR1 GTSNPN, CDR2 SVGIG (reference sequence). CDR3 DNA sequence: TGTGCCTGGAGTGTACCGGGATTGAGTGAGCAGTTCTTC. As protein: CAWSVPGLSEQFF.

The chain links TRBV29-1 to TRBJ2-3; tentatively, D is TRBD2 (5 bases). V lost 3 bases, J lost 2 bases, and 27 bases lay in between. The CDR3 sequence is 19 residues long. CDR1 and CDR2 (germline): SQVTM, ANQGSEA. The DNA of the CDR3 is TGCAGCGTTGATAACTACCTTGGGGTTCGGAGCGGATCCACAGATACGCAGTATTTT. Translating gives CSVDNYLGVRSGSTDTQYF.

The chain joins TRBV11-3 to TRBJ2-1, with D possibly being TRBD2 (6 bases). V lost 5 bases to trimming and J lost 9 bases, with 17 bases between them. CDR1 and CDR2 (germline): SGHNT, YENEEA. This CDR3 comprises 14 residues. CDR3 bases: TGTGCCAGCAGCCCCCCGGGACTTAAGGTTGAGCAGTTCTTC. Encoded protein: CASSPPGLKVEQFF.

V gene TRBV30 combines with J gene TRBJ2-1, with D unresolved. From germline, CDR1 is GTSNPN and CDR2 SVGIG (reference sequence). Trimming shortened V by 4 bases and J by 7 bases, and 14 bases separated the two germline ends. The CDR3 is 13 residues long. CDR3 DNA: TGTGCCTGGAACCCTCTTGGACCGAATGAGCAGTTCTTC. It specifies CAWNPLGPNEQFF.

The chain employs TRBV5-8 and TRBJ2-7; 8 bases line up with TRBD1. Germline CDR1 and CDR2: SGHTS and YDEGEE. J lost 4 bases, V lost 5 bases, and 8 bases had no gene match. This CDR3 has 14 amino acids. The CDR3 DNA is TGTGCCAGCAGTCATCGGGACAGGCCATACGAGCAGTACTTC. It translates to CASSHRDRPYEQYF.

This clone was picked up one time. The chain employs TRBV5-6 and TRBJ2-1; 7 positions agree with TRBD2. This CDR3 contains 14 residues. J lost 4 bases, V lost 6 bases, and 7 bases had no gene match. The V gene's germline CDR1 is SGHDT and CDR2 YYEEEE. The DNA of the CDR3 is TGTGCCAGCACTACGCTGGGGGGGTACAATGAGCAGTTCTTC. Translation gives CASTTLGGYNEQFF. Full variable domain (rest looked up from reference TRBV5-6 and TRBJ2-1): DAGVTQSPTHLIKTRGQQVTLRCSPKSGHDTVSWYQQALGQGPQFIFQYYEEEERQRGNFPDRFSGHQFPNYSSELNVNALLLGDSALYLCASTTLGGYNEQFFGPGTRLTVL.

Comments on this clone: One junction end does not reproduce the germline sequence, and a read error may be involved. This rearrangement joins TRBV11-2 to TRBJ2-7; 9 nucleotides agree with TRBD2. This CDR3 has 16 amino acids. Germline CDR1 and CDR2: SGHAT and FQNNGV. The CDR3 spells CATSSRSSGEAYEQYF. DNA of the CDR3: TGTGCCACCAGCAGCAGGTCTAGCGGGGAAGCCTACGAGCAGTACTTC.

The gene calls are TRBV2 and TRBJ2-7; D possibly corresponds to TRBD1 (6 bases). The germline gives CDR1 SNHLY, CDR2 FYNNEI. This CDR3 is built from 16 residues. V was trimmed by 5 bases and J by 2 bases, leaving 19 bases between them. The CDR3 protein is CASSIYRAEGAYEQYF. The CDR3 DNA is TGTGCCAGCAGTATATATAGAGCCGAGGGGGCCTACGAGCAGTACTTC.

The chain has TRBV2 and TRBJ1-5; no firm D call. V lost 3 bases, J lost 7 bases, and 19 bases lay in between. The CDR3 runs to 16 residues. CDR1 is SNHLY and CDR2 is FYNNEI in the germline V gene. CDR3 in amino acids: CASSDHTPYSGQPQHF. For the CDR3, the DNA is TGTGCCAGCAGTGACCATACCCCTTACAGTGGCCAGCCCCAGCATTTT.

The rearrangement links TRBV28 to TRBJ2-3; TRBD2 might be the D (6 bases). The length of the CDR3 is 15 residues. Germline V gene sequence: CDR1 MDHEN, CDR2 SYDVKM. The V gene lost 7 bases and the J gene lost 5 bases, with 19 bases spanning the gap. CDR3 sequence: CASNRPLAGRDTQYF. In DNA form, the CDR3 reads TGTGCCAGCAACAGACCCCTGGCGGGGCGAGATACGCAGTATTTT.

About this clone: Other DNA sequences in this sample translate to the same CDR3. The rearrangement links TRBV7-6 to TRBJ2-7; 7 nucleotides match TRBD1. With V trimmed by 4 bases and J by 0 bases, 3 bases remained unmatched. Germline CDR1 reads SGHVS; CDR2 reads FNYEAQ. The CDR3 has 14 amino acids. This CDR3 is CASSYRDSSYEQYF. For the CDR3, the DNA is TGTGCCAGCAGCTACCGGGACAGCTCCTACGAGCAGTACTTC.

The chain links TRBV27 to TRBJ2-3; 7 positions match TRBD2. Trimming at V came to 6 bases and at J to 13 bases, leaving 7 bases not matched to a gene. Germline CDR1 and CDR2: MNHEY and SMNVEV (reference sequence). The CDR3 length is 11 residues. CDR3 amino acids: CASSHGLEEYF. The DNA of the CDR3 is TGTGCCAGCAGCCACGGACTAGAGGAGTATTTT.

J is TRBJ2-3 and V is TRBV28, with D maybe TRBD2 (6 bases). The germline V and J ends were trimmed by 5 bases and 8 bases, with 26 bases remaining between them. The germline V gene encodes CDR1 MDHEN and CDR2 SYDVKM. The CDR3 totals 17 residues. The DNA of the CDR3 is TGTGCCAGCAGTCAAAAACCGGGACCGAGAAGGGAGGTTACGCAGTATTTT. This codes for CASSQKPGPRREVTQYF. The full variable domain, its missing parts supplied by reference TRBV28 and TRBJ2-3, is DVKVTQSSRYLVKRTGEKVFLECVQDMDHENMFWYRQDPGLGLRLIYFSYDVKMKEKGDIPEGYSVSREKKERFSLILESASTNQTSMYLCASSQKPGPRREVTQYFGPGTRLTVL.

The chain has TRBV6-1 and TRBJ1-2, with 8 positions matching TRBD1. J was trimmed by 3 bases and V by 4 bases; bases with no gene match: 16. The CDR3 extends over 18 amino acids. Germline V gene sequence: CDR1 MNHNS, CDR2 SASEGT. CDR3 in amino acids: CASSGGQGLTRLDYGYTF. DNA for the CDR3: TGTGCCAGCAGTGGCGGACAGGGATTAACGAGGCTGGACTATGGCTACACCTTC.

This clone was seen once. The J gene is TRBJ2-5, the V gene TRBV29-1; 12 bases are a match to TRBD2. CDR3 size: 14 residues. V trimming: 5 bases; J trimming: 5 bases; junction bases outside the gene matches: 6. CDR1 is SQVTM, CDR2 ANQGSEA, per germline. For the CDR3, the DNA is TGCAGCGTTACGCTAGCGGGAGGGCTTGAGACCCAGTACTTC. It yields the protein CSVTLAGGLETQYF.

The chain recombines TRBV9 with TRBJ2-2; D is uncertain. This CDR3 comprises 17 residues. The V and J ends lost 4 bases and 2 bases respectively, with 18 bases between them. Germline V gives CDR1 SGDLS, CDR2 YYNGEE. This CDR3 reads CASSIKVSRGNTGELFF. As DNA, the CDR3 is TGTGCCAGCAGCATTAAGGTATCGAGAGGAAACACCGGGGAGCTGTTTTTT.

The gene calls are TRBV28 and TRBJ2-7; 7 nucleotides line up with TRBD1. This CDR3 spans 15 amino acids. Germline V gene lookup returns CDR1 MDHEN and CDR2 SYDVKM. With V trimmed by 7 bases and J by 5 bases, 14 bases remained unmatched. The CDR3 reads CASTRSVTGIHEQYF. The CDR3 DNA is TGTGCCAGCACCCGATCCGTGACAGGGATCCACGAGCAGTACTTC.